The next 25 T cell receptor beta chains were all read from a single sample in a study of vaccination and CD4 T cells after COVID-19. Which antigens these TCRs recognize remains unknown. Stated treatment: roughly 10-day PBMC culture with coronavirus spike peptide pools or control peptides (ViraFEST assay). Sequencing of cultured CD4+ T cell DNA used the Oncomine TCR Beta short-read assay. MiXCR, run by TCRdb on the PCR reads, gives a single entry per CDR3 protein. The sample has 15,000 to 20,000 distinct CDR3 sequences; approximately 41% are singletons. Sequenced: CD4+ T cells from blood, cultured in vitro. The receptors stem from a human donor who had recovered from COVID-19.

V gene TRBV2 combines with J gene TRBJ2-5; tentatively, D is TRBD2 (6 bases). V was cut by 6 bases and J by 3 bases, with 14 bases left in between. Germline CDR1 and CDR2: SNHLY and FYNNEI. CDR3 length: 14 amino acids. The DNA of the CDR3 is TGTGCCAGCAGGGGGGACTCGGAGGAAGAGACCCAGTACTTC. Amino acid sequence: CASRGDSEEETQYF.

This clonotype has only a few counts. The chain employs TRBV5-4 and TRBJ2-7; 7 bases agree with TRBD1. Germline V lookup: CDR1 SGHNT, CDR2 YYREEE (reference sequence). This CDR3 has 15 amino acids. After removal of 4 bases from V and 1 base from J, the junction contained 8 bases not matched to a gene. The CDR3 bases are TGTGCCAGCAGCCCCGACAGGGCTCGTTCCTACGAGCAGTACTTC. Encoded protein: CASSPDRARSYEQYF. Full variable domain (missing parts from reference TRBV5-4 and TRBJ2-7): ETGVTQSPTHLIKTRGQQVTLRCSSQSGHNTVSWYQQALGQGPQFIFQYYREEENGRGNFPPRFSGLQFPNYSSELNVNALELDDSALYLCASSPDRARSYEQYFGPGTRLTVT.

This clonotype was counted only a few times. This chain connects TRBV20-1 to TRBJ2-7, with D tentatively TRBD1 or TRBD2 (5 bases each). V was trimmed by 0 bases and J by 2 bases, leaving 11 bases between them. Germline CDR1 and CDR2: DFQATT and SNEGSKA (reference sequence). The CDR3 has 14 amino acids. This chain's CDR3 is CSARDRGRTYEQYF. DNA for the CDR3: TGCAGTGCTAGAGATCGGGGACGAACCTACGAGCAGTACTTC.

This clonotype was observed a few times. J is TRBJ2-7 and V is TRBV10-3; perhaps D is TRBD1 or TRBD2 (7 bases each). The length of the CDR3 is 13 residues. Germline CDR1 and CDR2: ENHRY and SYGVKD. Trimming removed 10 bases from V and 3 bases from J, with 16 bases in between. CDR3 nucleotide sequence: TGTGCCACCAGGGGGGGTCCCCACTACGAGCAGTACTTC. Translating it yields CATRGGPHYEQYF.

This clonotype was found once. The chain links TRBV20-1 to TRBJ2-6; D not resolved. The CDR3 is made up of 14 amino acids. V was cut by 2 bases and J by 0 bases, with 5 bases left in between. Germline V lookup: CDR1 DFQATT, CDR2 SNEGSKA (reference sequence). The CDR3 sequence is CSARSISGANVLTF. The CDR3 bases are TGCAGTGCTAGATCGATCTCTGGGGCCAACGTCCTGACTTTC.

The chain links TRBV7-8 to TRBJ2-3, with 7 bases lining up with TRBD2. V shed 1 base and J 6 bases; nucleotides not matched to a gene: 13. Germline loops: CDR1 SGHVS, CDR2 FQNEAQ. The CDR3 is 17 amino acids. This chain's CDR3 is CASSLGTSATSSDTQYF. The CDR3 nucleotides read TGTGCCAGCAGCTTAGGAACTAGCGCCACCTCCTCTGATACGCAGTATTTT.

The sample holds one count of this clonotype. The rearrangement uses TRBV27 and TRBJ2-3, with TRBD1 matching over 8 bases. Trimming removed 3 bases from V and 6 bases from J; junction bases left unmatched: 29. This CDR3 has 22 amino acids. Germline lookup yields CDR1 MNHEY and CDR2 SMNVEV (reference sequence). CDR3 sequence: CASSFRRRDGDRPADPRDTQYF. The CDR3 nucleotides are TGTGCCAGCAGTTTCAGGAGAAGAGACGGGGACAGGCCCGCCGACCCTCGGGATACGCAGTATTTT.

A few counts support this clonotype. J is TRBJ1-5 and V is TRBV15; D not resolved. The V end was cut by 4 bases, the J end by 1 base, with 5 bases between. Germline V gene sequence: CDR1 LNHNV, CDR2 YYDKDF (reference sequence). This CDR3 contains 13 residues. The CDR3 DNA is TGTGCCACCAGCATGGAGAGCAATCAGCCCCAGCATTTT. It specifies CATSMESNQPQHF. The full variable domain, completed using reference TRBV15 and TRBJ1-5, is DAMVIQNPRYQVTQFGKPVTLSCSQTLNHNVMYWYQQKSSQAPKLLFHYYDKDFNNEADTPDNFQSRRPNTSFCFLDIRSPGLGDTAMYLCATSMESNQPQHFGDGTRLSIL.

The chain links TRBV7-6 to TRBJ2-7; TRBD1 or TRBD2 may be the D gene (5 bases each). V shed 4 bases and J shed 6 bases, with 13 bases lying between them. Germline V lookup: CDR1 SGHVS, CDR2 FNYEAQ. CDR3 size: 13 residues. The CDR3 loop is CASSSTREREQYF. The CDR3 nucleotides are TGTGCCAGCAGCTCAACCAGGGAGCGCGAGCAGTACTTC.

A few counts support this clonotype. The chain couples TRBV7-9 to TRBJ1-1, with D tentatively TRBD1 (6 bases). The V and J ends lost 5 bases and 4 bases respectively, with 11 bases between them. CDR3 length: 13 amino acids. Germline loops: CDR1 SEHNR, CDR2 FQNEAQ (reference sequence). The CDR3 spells CASSATGSTEAFF. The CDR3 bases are TGTGCCAGCAGCGCTACAGGGTCCACTGAAGCTTTCTTT.

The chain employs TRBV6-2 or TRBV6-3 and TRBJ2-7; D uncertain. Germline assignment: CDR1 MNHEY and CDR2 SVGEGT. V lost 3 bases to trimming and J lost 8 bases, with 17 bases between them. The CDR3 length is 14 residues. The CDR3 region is CASSYPLPVLKQYF. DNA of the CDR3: TGTGCCAGCAGTTATCCCCTCCCAGTCCTCAAGCAGTACTTC.

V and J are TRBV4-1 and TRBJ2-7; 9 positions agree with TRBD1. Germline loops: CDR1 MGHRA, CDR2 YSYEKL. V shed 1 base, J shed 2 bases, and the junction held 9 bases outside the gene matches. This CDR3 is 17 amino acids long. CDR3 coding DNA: TGCGCCAGCAGCCAAGGGGCCGGGACAGGGCCTACCTACGAGCAGTACTTC. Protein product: CASSQGAGTGPTYEQYF.

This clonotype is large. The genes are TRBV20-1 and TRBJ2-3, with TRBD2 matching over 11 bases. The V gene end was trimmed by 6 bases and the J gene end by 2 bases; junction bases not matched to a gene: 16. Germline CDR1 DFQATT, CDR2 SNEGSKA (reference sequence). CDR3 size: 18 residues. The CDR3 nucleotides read TGCAGTGCCCCCGGACTAGCGGGCTCCCCAACAGACACAGATACGCAGTATTTT. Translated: CSAPGLAGSPTDTDTQYF.

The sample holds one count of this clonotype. The CDR3 sequence: CASSENRDTMNTGELFF. The CDR3 DNA is TGCGCCAGCAGCGAAAATCGGGACACGATGAACACCGGGGAGCTGTTTTTT. The J gene is TRBJ2-2, the V gene TRBV5-1, with D maybe TRBD1 (6 bases). The germline V and J ends were trimmed by 4 bases and 1 base, with 17 bases remaining between them. The germline CDR1 and CDR2 sequences are SGHRS and YFSETQ. This CDR3 comprises 17 residues.

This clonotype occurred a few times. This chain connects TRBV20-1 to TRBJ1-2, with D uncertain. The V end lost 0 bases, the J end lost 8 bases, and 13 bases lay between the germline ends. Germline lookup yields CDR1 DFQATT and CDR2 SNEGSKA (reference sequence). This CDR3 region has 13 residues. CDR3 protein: CSARDVRVQGYTF. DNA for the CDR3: TGCAGTGCTAGAGATGTCAGAGTCCAGGGCTACACCTTC.

The CDR3 here is CASSTSGQGIYEQYF. DNA of the CDR3: TGTGCCAGCAGTACATCAGGACAGGGGATCTACGAGCAGTACTTC. The rearrangement uses TRBV6-2 or TRBV6-3 and TRBJ2-7; 9 positions agree with TRBD1. Germline V gene sequence: CDR1 MNHEY, CDR2 SVGEGT. V was clipped by 5 bases and J by 3 bases; unmatched bases: 8. CDR3 length equals 15 residues.

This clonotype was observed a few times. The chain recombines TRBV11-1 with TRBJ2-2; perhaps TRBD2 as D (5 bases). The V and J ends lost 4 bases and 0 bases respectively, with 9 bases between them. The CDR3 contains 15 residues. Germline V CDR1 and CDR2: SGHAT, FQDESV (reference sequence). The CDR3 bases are TGTGCCAGCAGCTCCGGGATAGCGAACACCGGGGAGCTGTTTTTT. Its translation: CASSSGIANTGELFF. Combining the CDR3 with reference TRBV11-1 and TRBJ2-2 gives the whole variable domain EAEVAQSPRYKITEKSQAVAFWCDPISGHATLYWYRQILGQGPELLVQFQDESVVDDSQLPKDRFSAERLKGVDSTLKIQPAELGDSAMYLCASSSGIANTGELFFGEGSRLTVL.

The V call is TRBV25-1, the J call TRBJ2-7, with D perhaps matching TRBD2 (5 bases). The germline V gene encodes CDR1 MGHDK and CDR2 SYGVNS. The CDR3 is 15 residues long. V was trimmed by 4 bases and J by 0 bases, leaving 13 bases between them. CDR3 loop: CASSGVGGFSYEQYF. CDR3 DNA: TGTGCCAGCAGTGGGGTAGGAGGCTTCTCCTACGAGCAGTACTTC.

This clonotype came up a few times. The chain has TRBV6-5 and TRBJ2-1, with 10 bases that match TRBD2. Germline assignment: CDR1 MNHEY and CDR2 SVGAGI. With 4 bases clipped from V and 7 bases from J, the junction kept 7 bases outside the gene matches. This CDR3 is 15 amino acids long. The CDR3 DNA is TGTGCCAGCAGTTCTCTAGCGGGGGCTTGGAATGAGCAGTTCTTC. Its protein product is CASSSLAGAWNEQFF.

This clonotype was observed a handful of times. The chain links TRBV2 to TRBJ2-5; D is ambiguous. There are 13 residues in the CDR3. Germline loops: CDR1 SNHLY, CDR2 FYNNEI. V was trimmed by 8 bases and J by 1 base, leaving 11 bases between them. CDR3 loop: CASARGSQETQYF. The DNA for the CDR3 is TGTGCCAGCGCTCGCGGCAGCCAAGAGACCCAGTACTTC.

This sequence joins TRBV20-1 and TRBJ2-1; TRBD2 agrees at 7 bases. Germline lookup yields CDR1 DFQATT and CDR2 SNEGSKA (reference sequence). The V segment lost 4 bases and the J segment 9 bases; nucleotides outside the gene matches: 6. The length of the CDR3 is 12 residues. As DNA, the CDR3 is TGCAGTGCTAAGGGAGGGAGAGGTGAGCAGTTCTTC. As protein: CSAKGGRGEQFF.

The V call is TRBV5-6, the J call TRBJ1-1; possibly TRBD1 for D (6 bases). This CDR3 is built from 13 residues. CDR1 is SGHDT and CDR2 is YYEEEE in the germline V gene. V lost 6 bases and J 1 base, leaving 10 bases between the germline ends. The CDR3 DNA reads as TGTGCCAGCACAAGGACAGCGAACACTGAAGCTTTCTTT. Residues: CASTRTANTEAFF. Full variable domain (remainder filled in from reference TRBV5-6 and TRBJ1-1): DAGVTQSPTHLIKTRGQQVTLRCSPKSGHDTVSWYQQALGQGPQFIFQYYEEEERQRGNFPDRFSGHQFPNYSSELNVNALLLGDSALYLCASTRTANTEAFFGQGTRLTVV.

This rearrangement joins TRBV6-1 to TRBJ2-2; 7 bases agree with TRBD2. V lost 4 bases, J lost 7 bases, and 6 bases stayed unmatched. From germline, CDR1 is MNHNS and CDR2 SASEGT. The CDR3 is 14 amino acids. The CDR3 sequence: CASSVSSGGGELFF. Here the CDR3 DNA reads TGTGCCAGCAGTGTTTCTAGCGGCGGCGGGGAGCTGTTTTTT.

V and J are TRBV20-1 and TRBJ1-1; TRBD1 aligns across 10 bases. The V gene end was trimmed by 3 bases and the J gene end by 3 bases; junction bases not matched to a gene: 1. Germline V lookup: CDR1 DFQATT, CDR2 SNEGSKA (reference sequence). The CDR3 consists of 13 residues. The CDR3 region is CSASGTGDTEAFF. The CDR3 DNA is TGCAGTGCTAGTGGGACAGGGGACACTGAAGCTTTCTTT.

CDR3 bases: TGCAGTGCTAGAGTTGGCGGGAGCTCCTACGAGCAGTACTTC. Translation: CSARVGGSSYEQYF. This chain connects TRBV20-1 to TRBJ2-7; 7 bases agree with TRBD2. Trimming cost V 1 base and J 0 bases; bases outside gene matches: 3. The V gene's germline CDR1 is DFQATT and CDR2 SNEGSKA (reference sequence). The CDR3 spans 14 residues.